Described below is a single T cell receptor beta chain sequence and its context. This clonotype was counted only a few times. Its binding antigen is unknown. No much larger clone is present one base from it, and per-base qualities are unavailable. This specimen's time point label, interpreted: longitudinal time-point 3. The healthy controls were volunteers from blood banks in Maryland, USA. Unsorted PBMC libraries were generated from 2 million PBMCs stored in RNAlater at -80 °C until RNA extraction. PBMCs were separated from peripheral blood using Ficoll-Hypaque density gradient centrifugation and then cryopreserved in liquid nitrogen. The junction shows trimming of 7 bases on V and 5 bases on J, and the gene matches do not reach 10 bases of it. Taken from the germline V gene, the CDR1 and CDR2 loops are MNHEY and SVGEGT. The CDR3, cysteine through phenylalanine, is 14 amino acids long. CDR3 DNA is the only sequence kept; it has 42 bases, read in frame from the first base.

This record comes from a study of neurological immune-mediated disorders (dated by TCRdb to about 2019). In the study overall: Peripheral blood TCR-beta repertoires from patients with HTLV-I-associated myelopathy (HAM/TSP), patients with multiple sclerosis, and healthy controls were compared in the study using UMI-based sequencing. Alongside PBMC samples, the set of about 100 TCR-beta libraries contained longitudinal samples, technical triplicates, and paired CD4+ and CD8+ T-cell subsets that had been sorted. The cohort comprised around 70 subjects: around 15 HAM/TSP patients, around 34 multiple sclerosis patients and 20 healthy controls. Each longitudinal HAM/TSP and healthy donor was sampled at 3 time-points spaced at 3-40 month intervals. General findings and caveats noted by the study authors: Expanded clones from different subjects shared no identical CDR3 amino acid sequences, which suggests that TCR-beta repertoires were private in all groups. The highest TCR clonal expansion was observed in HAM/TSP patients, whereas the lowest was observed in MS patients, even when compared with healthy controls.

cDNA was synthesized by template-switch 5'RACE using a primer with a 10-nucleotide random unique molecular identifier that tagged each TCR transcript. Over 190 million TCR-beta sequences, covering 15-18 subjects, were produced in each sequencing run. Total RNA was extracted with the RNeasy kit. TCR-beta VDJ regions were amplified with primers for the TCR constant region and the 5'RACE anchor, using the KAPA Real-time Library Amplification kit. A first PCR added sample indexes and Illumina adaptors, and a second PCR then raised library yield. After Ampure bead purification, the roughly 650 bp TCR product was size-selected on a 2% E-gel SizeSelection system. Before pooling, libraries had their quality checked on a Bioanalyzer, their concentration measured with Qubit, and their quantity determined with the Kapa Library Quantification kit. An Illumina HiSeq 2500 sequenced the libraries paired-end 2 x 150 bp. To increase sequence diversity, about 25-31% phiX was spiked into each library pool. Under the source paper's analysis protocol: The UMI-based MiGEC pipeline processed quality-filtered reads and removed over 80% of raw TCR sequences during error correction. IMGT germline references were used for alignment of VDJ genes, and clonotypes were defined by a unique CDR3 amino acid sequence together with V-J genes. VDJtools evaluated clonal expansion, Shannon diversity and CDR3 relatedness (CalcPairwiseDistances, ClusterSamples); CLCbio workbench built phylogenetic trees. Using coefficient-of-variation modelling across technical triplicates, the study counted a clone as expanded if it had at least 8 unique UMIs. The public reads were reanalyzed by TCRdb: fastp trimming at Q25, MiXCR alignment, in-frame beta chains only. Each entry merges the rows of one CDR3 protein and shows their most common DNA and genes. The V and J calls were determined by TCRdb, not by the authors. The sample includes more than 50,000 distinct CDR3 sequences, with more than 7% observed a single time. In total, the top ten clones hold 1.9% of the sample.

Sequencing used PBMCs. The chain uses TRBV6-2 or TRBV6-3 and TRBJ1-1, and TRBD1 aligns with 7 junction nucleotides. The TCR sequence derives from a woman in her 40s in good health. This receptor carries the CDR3 CASNQPQGMTEAFF. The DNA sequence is TGTGCCAGCAACCAACCACAGGGGATGACTGAAGCTTTCTTT.